The present T cell receptor beta chain was sequenced within a study of T cells in women clearing cervical HPV infection. General observations from the study: Associations may precede or follow infection; HPV-specific or memory T cells were not isolated. Richness differences could reflect unmeasured T-cell content per sample.

In the case of this clone: Its specificity is not known. The CDR3 end lies 3 residues beyond the end of the read and is filled in from the germline J gene.

The repertoire was sequenced with immunoSEQ multiplex PCR; TCRdb's copy has only in-frame clones and lacks some. This sample lists tens of thousands of clones; its ten largest clones have around 1.6%. CDR1 is DFQATT and CDR2 is SNEGSKA in the germline V gene (reference sequence). The CDR3 sequence is 14 residues long. V was trimmed by 6 bases and J by 6 bases, leaving 17 bases between them. This chain connects TRBV20-1 to TRBJ2-2, with D possibly being TRBD1 or TRBD2 (6 bases each). The clonotype comes from a woman aged 18-70 years with a cervical HPV16 infection that either progressed to CIN3+ or cleared (not recorded which). Source material: blood buffy coat. CDR3 protein: CSASRGGGAGELFF. The covered CDR3 bases are TGCAGTGCCTCGCGAGGGGGAGGCGCCGGGGAG.